This TCR beta chain was obtained from a study of Ad26.COV2.S vaccination and SARS-CoV-2 variants. For the study at large: The donor belonged to the COV1001 Ad26.COV2.S trial arm.

Notes on this clone: What it recognizes is unknown.

Treatment described: some 20 received Ad26.COV2.S at low or high dose, single or two shots; five or six received placebo; per-sample allocation not given. At day 63 after the first vaccine or placebo injection, samples were drawn. Germline V gives CDR1 MDHEN, CDR2 SYDVKM. V lost 6 bases and J 2 bases, leaving 14 bases between the germline ends. The CDR3 runs 14 residues. Notes on the study in general: Researchers reported similar non-spike TCR breadth in vaccine and placebo recipients.

The table came from immunoSEQ multiplex PCR; TCRdb's copy has only in-frame clones and leaves some out. The sample has some 520,000 clones; around nine tenths are singletons. V is TRBV28 and J is TRBJ2-7, with TRBD2 as a possible D gene (5 bases). This receptor was taken from a person aged 18-60 years who received the Ad26.COV2.S COVID-19 vaccine or a placebo. Specimen: peripheral blood, collected in a trial of Ad26.COV2.S vaccine versus placebo. The CDR3 nucleotides read TGTGCCAGCAGCTTCCCCGGGGTACCCTACGAGCAGTACTTC. Translated, it gives CASSFPGVPYEQYF.